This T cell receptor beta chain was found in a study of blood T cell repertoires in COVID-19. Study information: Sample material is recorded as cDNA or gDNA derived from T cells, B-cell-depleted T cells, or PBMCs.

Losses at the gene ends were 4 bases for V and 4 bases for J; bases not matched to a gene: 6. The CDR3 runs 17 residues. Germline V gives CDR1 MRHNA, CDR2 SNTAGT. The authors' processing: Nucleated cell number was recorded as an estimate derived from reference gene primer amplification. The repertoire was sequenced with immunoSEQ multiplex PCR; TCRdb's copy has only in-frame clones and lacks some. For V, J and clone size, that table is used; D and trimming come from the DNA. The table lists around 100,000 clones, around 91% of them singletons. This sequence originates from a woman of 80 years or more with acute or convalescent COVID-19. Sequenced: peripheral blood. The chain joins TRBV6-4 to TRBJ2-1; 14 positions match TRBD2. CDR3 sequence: CASSATRTSGGYNEQFF. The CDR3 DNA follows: TGTGCCAGCAGTGCCACCCGGACTAGCGGGGGGTACAATGAGCAGTTCTTC.